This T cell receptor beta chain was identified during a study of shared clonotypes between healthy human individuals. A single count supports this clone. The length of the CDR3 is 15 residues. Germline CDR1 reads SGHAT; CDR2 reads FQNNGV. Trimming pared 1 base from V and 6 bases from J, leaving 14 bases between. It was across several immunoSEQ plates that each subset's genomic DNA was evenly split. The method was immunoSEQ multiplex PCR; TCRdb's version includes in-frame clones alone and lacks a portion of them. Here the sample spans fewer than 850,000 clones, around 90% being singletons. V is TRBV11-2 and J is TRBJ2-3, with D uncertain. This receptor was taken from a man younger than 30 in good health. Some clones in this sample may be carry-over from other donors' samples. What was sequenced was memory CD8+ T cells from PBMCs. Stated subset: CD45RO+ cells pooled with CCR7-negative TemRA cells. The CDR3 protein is CASSLAVFPADTQYF. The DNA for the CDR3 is TGTGCCAGCAGCTTAGCCGTCTTCCCAGCCGATACGCAGTATTTT.